The rows below give T cell receptor beta chains drawn from one sample of a study of T cell responses to AZD1222 COVID-19 vaccine. Sequencing was performed with immunoSEQ multiplex PCR; in TCRdb, only in-frame clones are kept and a portion is missing. The table records some 200,000 clones, roughly 90% of them present only once. The specimen was peripheral blood, collected 28 days after the second AZD1222 dose. These receptors were taken from an adult who received the AZD1222 COVID-19 vaccine. The CDR3 runs from the conserved cysteine through the conserved F or W. D genes are given only for firm matches.

v_gene: TRBV28; d_gene: -; j_gene: TRBJ1-2; CDR3aa: CASSPPHATGIYGYTF
v_gene: TRBV6-7; d_gene: -; j_gene: TRBJ1-3; CDR3aa: CASRGSSGNTIYF
v_gene: TRBV28; d_gene: TRBD1; j_gene: TRBJ1-5; CDR3aa: CASSLDRLGQASNQPQHF
v_gene: TRBV27; d_gene: -; j_gene: TRBJ1-5; CDR3aa: CASSLIGVNQPQHF
v_gene: TRBV19; d_gene: TRBD1; j_gene: TRBJ2-6; CDR3aa: CASSRPQGVLTF
v_gene: TRBV7-8; d_gene: TRBD1; j_gene: TRBJ1-3; CDR3aa: CASSLAWGTGDSGNTIYF
v_gene: TRBV13; d_gene: -; j_gene: TRBJ1-1; CDR3aa: CASSHSDGAFF
v_gene: TRBV6-5; d_gene: -; j_gene: TRBJ2-2; CDR3aa: CASTSNRELFF
v_gene: TRBV9; d_gene: -; j_gene: TRBJ1-6; CDR3aa: CASSVEIGRVEAPLHF
v_gene: TRBV5-1; d_gene: TRBD2; j_gene: TRBJ2-3; CDR3aa: CASSPDPLAGGRDTQYF
v_gene: TRBV19; d_gene: -; j_gene: TRBJ1-5; CDR3aa: CASSTTAWPQHF
v_gene: TRBV4-1; d_gene: -; j_gene: TRBJ1-1; CDR3aa: CASSLTGTRNTEAFF
v_gene: TRBV29-1; d_gene: TRBD1; j_gene: TRBJ2-7; CDR3aa: CSVGRGSSYEQYF
v_gene: TRBV7-9; d_gene: -; j_gene: TRBJ1-2; CDR3aa: CASSPEGTGYTF
v_gene: TRBV7-2; d_gene: TRBD1; j_gene: TRBJ1-3; CDR3aa: CASRPGTGVFSGNTIYF
v_gene: TRBV5-1; d_gene: -; j_gene: TRBJ2-2; CDR3aa: CASSLETNTGELFF
v_gene: TRBV28; d_gene: -; j_gene: TRBJ1-2; CDR3aa: CASSSPHFSTYGYTF
v_gene: TRBV5-5; d_gene: -; j_gene: TRBJ1-4; CDR3aa: CASSIGGLSTNEKLFF
v_gene: TRBV20-1; d_gene: -; j_gene: TRBJ1-5; CDR3aa: CSASGGYRDQPQHF
v_gene: TRBV7-2; d_gene: -; j_gene: TRBJ1-3; CDR3aa: CASSLEDSLNTIYF
v_gene: TRBV29-1; d_gene: -; j_gene: TRBJ2-7; CDR3aa: CSVDDSYEQYF
v_gene: TRBV11-2; d_gene: -; j_gene: TRBJ2-2; CDR3aa: CASSPRSTGELFF
v_gene: TRBV21-1; d_gene: -; j_gene: TRBJ1-3; CDR3aa: CASSIRDSSSGNTIYF
v_gene: TRBV7-8; d_gene: TRBD1; j_gene: TRBJ1-1; CDR3aa: CASSSGQGYGAFF
v_gene: TRBV18; d_gene: TRBD1; j_gene: TRBJ2-1; CDR3aa: CASSRYPPRQGQYNEQFF
v_gene: TRBV30; d_gene: TRBD1; j_gene: TRBJ2-7; CDR3aa: CAWEFTRDRTYEQYF
v_gene: TRBV2; d_gene: TRBD1; j_gene: TRBJ2-1; CDR3aa: CASSEALLIGDRQGAEQFF
v_gene: TRBV4-2; d_gene: TRBD1; j_gene: TRBJ2-3; CDR3aa: CASSHFDRGLNTDTQYF
v_gene: TRBV5-6; d_gene: -; j_gene: TRBJ2-1; CDR3aa: CASSEPTHYNEQFF
v_gene: TRBV10-3; d_gene: TRBD1; j_gene: TRBJ2-7; CDR3aa: CANINCPGQPSEQYF
v_gene: TRBV25-1; d_gene: -; j_gene: TRBJ2-7; CDR3aa: CASSDEGYRSNEQYF
v_gene: TRBV19; d_gene: -; j_gene: TRBJ1-4; CDR3aa: CATNHPGSNEKLFF
v_gene: TRBV27; d_gene: -; j_gene: TRBJ1-1; CDR3aa: CASSIRDPTSSNRAFF
v_gene: TRBV4-2; d_gene: TRBD1; j_gene: TRBJ2-1; CDR3aa: CASSQARDRGTSNEQFF
v_gene: TRBV10-2; d_gene: TRBD2; j_gene: TRBJ2-1; CDR3aa: CASSQGLDSSYNEQFF
v_gene: TRBV19; d_gene: -; j_gene: TRBJ1-2; CDR3aa: CASEDRYRYGYTF
v_gene: TRBV9; d_gene: -; j_gene: TRBJ1-1; CDR3aa: CASSVGETGGNTEAFF
v_gene: TRBV11-2; d_gene: TRBD1; j_gene: TRBJ2-5; CDR3aa: CASSPTGTGDAGETQYF
v_gene: TRBV28; d_gene: TRBD2; j_gene: TRBJ2-7; CDR3aa: CASSRFSLAGGPHEQYF
v_gene: TRBV6-4; d_gene: TRBD1; j_gene: TRBJ1-5; CDR3aa: CATRGGAGNQPQHF
v_gene: TRBV28; d_gene: TRBD2; j_gene: TRBJ2-3; CDR3aa: CASSLTSGRSTDTQYF
v_gene: TRBV9; d_gene: -; j_gene: TRBJ2-1; CDR3aa: CASSWGRGNEQFF
v_gene: TRBV19; d_gene: -; j_gene: TRBJ1-2; CDR3aa: CASSTGYGYTF
v_gene: TRBV28; d_gene: -; j_gene: TRBJ2-7; CDR3aa: CASSSPFWGPYEQYF
v_gene: TRBV7-9; d_gene: TRBD2; j_gene: TRBJ2-1; CDR3aa: CASSFRTSGRNNEQFF
v_gene: TRBV15; d_gene: TRBD2; j_gene: TRBJ2-1; CDR3aa: CATSASGSRSYNEQFF
v_gene: TRBV28; d_gene: -; j_gene: TRBJ2-1; CDR3aa: CASSPRTGAYNEQFF
v_gene: TRBV7-2; d_gene: -; j_gene: TRBJ1-5; CDR3aa: CASSWTLSNQPQHF
v_gene: TRBV4-2; d_gene: TRBD2; j_gene: TRBJ2-7; CDR3aa: CASRQGMGGSIYEQYF
v_gene: TRBV2; d_gene: -; j_gene: TRBJ1-1; CDR3aa: CASSVGQGTTEAFF
v_gene: TRBV9; d_gene: TRBD2; j_gene: TRBJ2-3; CDR3aa: CASSPGAAGAPDTQYF
v_gene: TRBV19; d_gene: -; j_gene: TRBJ1-2; CDR3aa: CASSTRTTPHYGYTF
v_gene: TRBV30; d_gene: -; j_gene: TRBJ2-3; CDR3aa: CAWSGLASSPDTQYF
v_gene: TRBV5-1; d_gene: -; j_gene: TRBJ1-2; CDR3aa: CASSSGAYGYTF